The next 3 T cell receptor beta chains were all read from a single sample in a study of blood T cell repertoires in COVID-19. Only in-frame clones appear in the TCRdb table, and some are missing; sequencing was by immunoSEQ multiplex PCR. This sample has about 24,000 clones, with 85% to 90% found just once. The sequenced sample was peripheral blood. The receptors originated from a human donor in a cohort sampled during active COVID-19.

Here the CDR3 reads CASSSSGVRLNEQFF. CDR3 bases: TGTGCCAGCAGTTCTAGCGGGGTCCGATTGAATGAGCAGTTCTTC. The J gene is TRBJ2-1, the V gene TRBV28, with 9 bases aligning to TRBD2. The germline gives CDR1 MDHEN, CDR2 SYDVKM. V lost 4 bases, J lost 7 bases, and 8 bases stayed unmatched. The CDR3 contains 15 residues.

The chain uses TRBV5-1 and TRBJ1-1, with D possibly matching TRBD1 (5 bases). The CDR3 length is 14 residues. Germline CDR1 SGHRS, CDR2 YFSETQ. With 4 bases removed from V and 0 bases from J, the gap between germline ends came to 10 bases. The DNA of the CDR3 is TGCGCCAGCAGCAGCATACAGGTGAACACTGAAGCTTTCTTT. It encodes CASSSIQVNTEAFF.

The rearrangement uses TRBV30 and TRBJ2-7; 7 nucleotides match TRBD2. This CDR3 comprises 14 residues. Germline V gene lookup returns CDR1 GTSNPN and CDR2 SVGIG (reference sequence). V was pared by 2 bases and J by 2 bases, with 6 bases of the junction left unmatched. CDR3 in amino acids: CAWSLWGGAYEQYF. The CDR3, as DNA: TGTGCCTGGAGTTTATGGGGAGGGGCCTACGAGCAGTACTTC.